The clone carrying this T cell receptor beta chain was counted a few times. Its specificity is not known. Germline values: CDR1 MNHEY, CDR2 SVGAGI. The CDR3 is 15 residues long. The germline V and J ends were trimmed by 0 bases and 1 base, with 10 bases remaining between them. Sequenced by immunoSEQ multiplex PCR; TCRdb stores in-frame clones only, minus some. The sample has roughly 73,000 clones, approximately 86% seen once. The data stem from a study of OX40 agonist ivuxolimab in advanced cancers. Study-wide results and limits: Low normalized T-cell clonal expansion also characterized some of the nonresponders.

The sequenced sample was CD4+ or CD8+ T cells sorted from blood, obtained in a trial of the OX40 agonist ivuxolimab. The genes are TRBV6-5 and TRBJ2-7; D call uncertain. The TCR sequence derives from an adult with an advanced solid tumor such as melanoma, head and neck, liver or kidney cancer. The chain's CDR3 is CASSYSTGQSYEQYF. In DNA, the CDR3 is TGTGCCAGCAGTTACTCCACCGGTCAGTCCTACGAGCAGTACTTC.